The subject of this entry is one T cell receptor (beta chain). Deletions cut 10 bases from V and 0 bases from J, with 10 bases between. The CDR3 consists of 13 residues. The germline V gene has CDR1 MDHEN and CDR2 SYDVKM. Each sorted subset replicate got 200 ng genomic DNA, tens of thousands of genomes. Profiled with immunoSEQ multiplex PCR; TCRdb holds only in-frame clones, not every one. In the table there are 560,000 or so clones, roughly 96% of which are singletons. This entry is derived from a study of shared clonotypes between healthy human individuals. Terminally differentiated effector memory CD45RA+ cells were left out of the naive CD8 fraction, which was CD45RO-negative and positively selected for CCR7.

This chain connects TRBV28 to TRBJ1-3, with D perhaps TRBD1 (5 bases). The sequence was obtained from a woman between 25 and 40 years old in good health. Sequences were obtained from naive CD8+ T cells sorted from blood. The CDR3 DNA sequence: TGTGCCACGACAGAGACCTCTGGAAACACCATATATTTT. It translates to CATTETSGNTIYF.